The clone carrying this TCR beta chain was observed a handful of times. What it binds is not known. The data were taken from a study of naive and memory T cell subsets. Findings and caveats of the study: Over 85% of naive TCR sequences appeared only once, unlike memory subsets. There was no ground truth to check naive and memory subset results. Possibly reflecting memory cells re-expressing CD45RA, a few larger clonotypes occurred in naive repertoires, especially CD8. From naive to CM, EM and EMRA, diversity decreased and Gini increased.

An equimolar mix of two oligonucleotides served as the beta constant-region primer for TRBC1 and TRBC2. The ligated cDNA underwent four PCR rounds using SP2 and nested alpha and beta constant-region primers. An oligonucleotide with the SP2 primer and a 12-nucleotide UMI was ligated to the cDNA 3' end. TCRdb called the UMI-ligation and nested PCR reads again in MiXCR, with one record for every CDR3 protein. The top ten hold roughly 0.63% of the sample, which has under 150,000 distinct CDR3 sequences, about a fifth seen once. Germline lookup yields CDR1 MNHEY and CDR2 SMNVEV (reference sequence). V lost 1 base and J lost 4, with 8 bases in between. This CDR3 has 14 residues.

Source material: naive CD8+ T cells from blood. The chain couples TRBV27 to TRBJ1-5, with a tentative D call TRBD1 (6 bases). The source is a human donor in good health. The CDR3 here is CASSLWGLNQPQHF. The CDR3 region has the DNA TGTGCCAGCAGTTTATGGGGGCTTAATCAGCCCCAGCATTTT.